The T cell receptor (beta chain) under discussion was sequenced for a study of cytomegalovirus exposure and HLA in healthy donors. In the PCR, 60 Vbeta and 13 Jbeta primers were used. Generated by immunoSEQ multiplex PCR, the TCRdb table keeps only in-frame clones and is missing some. Here the sample spans 80,000 or so clones, 74% being singletons. After removal of 3 bases from V and 7 bases from J, the junction contained 8 bases not matched to a gene. The CDR3 is 15 residues long. CDR1 is SGDLS, CDR2 YYNGEE, per germline. Sequencing was carried out using PBMCs. This sequence originates from a man younger than 40 in good health and CMV-seropositive. This chain uses TRBV9 with TRBJ2-1; 9 bases are shared with TRBD1. The CDR3, as DNA: TGTGCCAGCAGCGCCACAGGGGGCGAAAGGAATGAGCAGTTCTTC. This encodes CASSATGGERNEQFF.